This TCR beta chain appears in the sequencing data of a study of PD-1 blockade in classical Hodgkin lymphoma. The CDR3 sequence is 15 residues long. V was trimmed by 4 bases and J by 2 bases, leaving 11 bases between them. Germline loops: CDR1 SGHAT, CDR2 FQNNGV. Assay used: immunoSEQ multiplex PCR; TCRdb lists only in-frame clones, some missing. The sample consists of about 34,000 clones, around 88% of them appearing once. As to time point: newly diagnosed, previously untreated cHL patient sample. Magnetic negative selection of thawed PBMCs was the method by which CD4+ T cells were purified. The genes are TRBV11-2 and TRBJ2-2, with a possible D match to TRBD1 (5 bases). The sequenced material came from CD4+ T cells from blood. This clonotype originated in a human donor with classical Hodgkin lymphoma. The CDR3 DNA reads TGTGCCAGCAGCTCCCTTCAGGGAAACACCGGGGAGCTGTTTTTT. Translated: CASSSLQGNTGELFF.